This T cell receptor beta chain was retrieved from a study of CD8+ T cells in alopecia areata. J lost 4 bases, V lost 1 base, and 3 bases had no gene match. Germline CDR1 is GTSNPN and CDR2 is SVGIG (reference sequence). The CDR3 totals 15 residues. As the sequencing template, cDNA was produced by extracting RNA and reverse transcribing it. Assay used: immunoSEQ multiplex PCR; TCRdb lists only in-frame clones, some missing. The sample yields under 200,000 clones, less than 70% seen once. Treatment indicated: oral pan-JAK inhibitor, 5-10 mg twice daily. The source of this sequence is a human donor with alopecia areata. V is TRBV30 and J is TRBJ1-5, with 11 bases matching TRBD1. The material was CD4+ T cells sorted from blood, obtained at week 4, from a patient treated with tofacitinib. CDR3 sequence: CAWSAGTGGNQPQHF. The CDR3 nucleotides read TGTGCCTGGAGTGCCGGGACAGGGGGGAATCAGCCCCAGCATTTT.